Sequencing of this T cell receptor beta chain was carried out in a study of cytomegalovirus exposure and HLA in healthy donors. Study details: The Caucasian-associated ancestry cluster contained around four fifths of the 300 to 450 genotyped donors. Study observations and caveats: Using the classifier, cytomegalovirus status was reportedly diagnosed with high specificity and sensitivity. In most subjects, TCR beta sequences reportedly gave accurate predictions of HLA-A and HLA-B alleles. CMV serostatus stood as the only immune exposure information on hand.

PCR involved 60 Vbeta and 13 Jbeta primers. The method was immunoSEQ multiplex PCR; TCRdb's version includes in-frame clones alone and lacks a portion of them. The repertoire holds roughly 170,000 clones, with more than 70% as singletons. This clone is a singleton in its sample. Antigen unknown. The germline V gene has CDR1 SGDLS and CDR2 YYNGEE. The length of the CDR3 is 14 residues. Trimming pared 5 bases from V and 7 bases from J, leaving 18 bases between. V gene TRBV9 combines with J gene TRBJ1-2; D is perhaps TRBD1 (6 bases). The sequenced sample was PBMCs. The receptor was derived from a woman between 45 and 65 years old in good health and CMV-seropositive. The CDR3 region is CASSTIQGFGGYTF. In DNA, the CDR3 is TGTGCCAGCAGTACAATCCAGGGGTTCGGTGGCTACACCTTC.